This TCR beta chain appears in the sequencing data of a study of regulatory T cells in long-lasting Graves disease. This CDR3 is built from 14 residues. Trimming removed 5 bases from V and 4 bases from J; junction bases left unmatched: 7. Time point of the sample: persistent/refractory GD, antithyroid drugs over 5 years with positive TRAb. The TCR library was made from RNA that had been extracted from PBMCs in TRIzol. Study-wide points: With persistent disease, TRBV28, TRBJ1-2 and TRBJ2-5 were the favored segments.

This clonotype has at least ten counts. Its specificity is not known. Sequencing libraries for TCR beta were prepared with iRepertoire HTBI primers and Arm-PCR of CDR3 regions. TCRdb analysed the multiplex PCR reads with MiXCR anew, one entry per CDR3 protein. The sample lists roughly 500,000 distinct CDR3 sequences; under 25% were seen once. This sequence was found in a female donor with Graves disease. The chain recombines TRBV12-3 or TRBV12-4 with TRBJ1-1; TRBD1 aligns across 7 bases. Source: peripheral blood mononuclear cells (PBMCs), taken when the disease was refractory, from a patient treated with antithyroid drugs. The CDR3 is CASSLGTASTEAFF. Here the CDR3 DNA reads TGTGCCAGCAGTCTAGGGACAGCCAGCACTGAAGCTTTCTTT.